What follows describes a single TCR beta chain. The antigen is undetermined. This sample is drawn from a study of identifying expanded T cells in peripheral blood. Study outcomes and limitations: Differentially abundant clones: 0.95 to 1.5 between replicates, about 15 at approximately 14 days, 18 to 20 at four.

The table came from immunoSEQ multiplex PCR; TCRdb's copy has only in-frame clones and leaves some out. The sample lists approximately 83,000 clones, more than 75% occurring once. Collection occurred without any documented infections or immune events in donors. The ends were cut back, 5 bases at V and 7 bases at J, with 7 bases in the middle. The CDR3 is 11 residues long. Germline lookup yields CDR1 SGHTA and CDR2 FQGNSA. The material sequenced was blood. The sequence came from a person between 18 and 69 years old in good health. V and J are TRBV7-2 and TRBJ2-3; D call uncertain. CDR3 residues: CASSVAHTQYF. Written as DNA, the CDR3 is TGTGCCAGCAGCGTTGCTCATACGCAGTATTTT.